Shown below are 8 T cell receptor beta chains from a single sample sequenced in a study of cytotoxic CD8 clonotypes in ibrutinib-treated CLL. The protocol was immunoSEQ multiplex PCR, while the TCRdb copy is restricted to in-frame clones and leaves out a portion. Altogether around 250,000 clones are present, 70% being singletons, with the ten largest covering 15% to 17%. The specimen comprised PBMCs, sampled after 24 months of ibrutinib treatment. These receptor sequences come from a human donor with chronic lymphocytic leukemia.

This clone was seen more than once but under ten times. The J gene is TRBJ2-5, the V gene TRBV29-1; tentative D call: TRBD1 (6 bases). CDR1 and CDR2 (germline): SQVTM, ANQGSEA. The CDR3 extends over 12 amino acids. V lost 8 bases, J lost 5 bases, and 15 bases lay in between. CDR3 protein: CSSRDISETQYF. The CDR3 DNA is TGCAGCTCAAGGGACATTAGCGAGACCCAGTACTTC.

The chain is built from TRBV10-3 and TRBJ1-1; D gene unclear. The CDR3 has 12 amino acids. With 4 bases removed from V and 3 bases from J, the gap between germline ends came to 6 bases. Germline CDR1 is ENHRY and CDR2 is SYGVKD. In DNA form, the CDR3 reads TGTGCCATCAGTGCGGGCGACACTGAAGCTTTCTTT. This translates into CAISAGDTEAFF.

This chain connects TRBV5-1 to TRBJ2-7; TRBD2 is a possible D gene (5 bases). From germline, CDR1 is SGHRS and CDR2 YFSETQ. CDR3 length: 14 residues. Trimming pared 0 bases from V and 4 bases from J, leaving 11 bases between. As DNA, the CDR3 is TGCGCCAGCAGCTTGGATCCCTCGGGATACGAGCAGTACTTC. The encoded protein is CASSLDPSGYEQYF.

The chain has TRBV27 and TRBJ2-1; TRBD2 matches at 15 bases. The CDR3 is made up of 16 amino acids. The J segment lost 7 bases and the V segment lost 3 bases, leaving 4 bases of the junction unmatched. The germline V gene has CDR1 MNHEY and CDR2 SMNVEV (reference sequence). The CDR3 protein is CASSFLGLAGGNEQFF. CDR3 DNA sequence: TGTGCCAGCAGTTTCCTAGGACTAGCGGGAGGGAATGAGCAGTTCTTC.

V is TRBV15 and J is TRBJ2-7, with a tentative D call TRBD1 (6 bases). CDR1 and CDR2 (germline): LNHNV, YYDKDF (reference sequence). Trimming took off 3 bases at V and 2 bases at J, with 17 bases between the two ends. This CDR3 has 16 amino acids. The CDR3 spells CATSSSINGQTYEQYF. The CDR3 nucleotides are TGTGCCACCAGCAGCTCGATAAACGGACAGACCTACGAGCAGTACTTC.

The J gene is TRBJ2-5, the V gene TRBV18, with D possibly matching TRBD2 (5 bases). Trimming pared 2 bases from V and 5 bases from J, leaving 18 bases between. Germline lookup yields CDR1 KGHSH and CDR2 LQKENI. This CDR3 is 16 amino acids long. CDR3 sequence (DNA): TGTGCCAGCTCACCAAGGACTCATCGGGGTCTGGAGACCCAGTACTTC. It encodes CASSPRTHRGLETQYF. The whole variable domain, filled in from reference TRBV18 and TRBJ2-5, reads NAGVMQNPRHLVRRRGQEARLRCSPMKGHSHVYWYRQLPEEGLKFMVYLQKENIIDESGMPKERFSAEFPKEGPSILRIQQVVRGDSAAYFCASSPRTHRGLETQYFGPGTRLLVL.

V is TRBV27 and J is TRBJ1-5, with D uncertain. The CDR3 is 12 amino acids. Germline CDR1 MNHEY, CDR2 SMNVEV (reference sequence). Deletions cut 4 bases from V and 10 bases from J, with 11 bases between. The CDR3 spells CASSSKGSPQHF. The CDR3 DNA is TGTGCCAGCAGTTCAAAAGGTTCCCCCCAGCATTTT.

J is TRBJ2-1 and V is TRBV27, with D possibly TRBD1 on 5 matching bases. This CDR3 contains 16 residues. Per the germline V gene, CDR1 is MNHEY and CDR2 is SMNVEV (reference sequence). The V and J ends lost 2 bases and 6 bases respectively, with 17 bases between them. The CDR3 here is CASSLPPGLVRNEQFF. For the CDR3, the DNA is TGTGCCAGCAGTTTACCCCCAGGGCTAGTCCGCAATGAGCAGTTCTTC.